This T cell receptor (beta chain) was obtained from a study of radiation and T cells in renal cell carcinoma. V was cut by 6 bases and J by 6 bases, with 15 bases left in between. CDR3 length: 13 residues. The germline CDR1 and CDR2 sequences are LNHDA and SQIVND (reference sequence). Sequencing used immunoSEQ multiplex PCR; TCRdb keeps in-frame clones, though not all of them. The repertoire holds about 130,000 clones, with 80% to 85% as singletons. As for time point: baseline pretreatment blood. Documented treatment: 15 Gy SBRT to primary tumor, nephrectomy 4 weeks later. The material sequenced was blood, taken from a patient whose treatment included radiotherapy and nephrectomy. This chain connects TRBV19 to TRBJ2-7; tentatively, D is TRBD1 (5 bases). The clonotype originates from a woman in her sixties or seventies with renal cell carcinoma. CDR3 sequence (DNA): TGTGCCAGTAGCAGCCAAAGGGGCGGCGAGCAGTACTTC. Protein product: CASSSQRGGEQYF.